Sequencing of this TCR beta chain was carried out in a study of shared clonotypes between healthy human individuals. Study overall: Donors had three CD4 naive, three CD4 memory, two CD8 naive and one CD8 memory plate apiece.

This CDR3 spans 13 amino acids. V was trimmed by 7 bases and J by 4 bases, leaving 11 bases between them. CDR1 and CDR2 (germline): MDHEN, SYDVKM. The authors' processing: From ImmunoSEQ came sequences covering only the junction and carrying no quality scores, so filtering differed. Profiled with immunoSEQ multiplex PCR; TCRdb holds only in-frame clones, not every one. That table is the source of V, J and clone size, and D and trimming were worked out from the DNA. There are about 1 million clones in the sample; about 76% occur only once, and roughly 1.4% lies in the top ten. Study conclusions and caveats: It was the few donors that limited the genetic and exposure-history diversity represented.

About this clone: What it recognizes is unknown.

Donors comprised healthy HIV-negative adults lacking recent acute infections or vaccinations. The chain employs TRBV28 and TRBJ1-3; D not resolved. The sequence came from a man aged 18 to 30 in good health. Input material: memory CD4+ T cells sorted from blood. The subset here: CD45RA-negative fraction. This chain's CDR3 is CASKMTSGNTIYF. The CDR3 nucleotides read TGTGCCAGCAAGATGACTTCGGGAAACACCATATATTTT.